This is a list of T cell receptor beta chains from one sample in a study of PD-L1 blockade in urothelial cancer. Produced via immunoSEQ multiplex PCR; TCRdb's table is partial and in-frame only. The sample includes some 51,000 clones, about 90% of them seen just once. Specimen: PBMCs, collected around atezolizumab (anti-PD-L1) treatment. These receptors all come from a man between 60 and 75 years old with urothelial cancer. CDR3s include the opening cysteine and the closing phenylalanine or tryptophan. The order of the fields is V gene, J gene, clone size, D gene, CDR3 protein, CDR3 DNA. A D gene is named only where the DNA matches it firmly. The size entry is marked missing in some rows and otherwise reads once, few, many or a size class.

V: TRBV5-1
J: TRBJ2-7
size: -
D: TRBD2
CDR3: CASSGGKNFEQYF
DNA: TGCGCCAGCTCGGGGGGGAAAAACTTCGAGCAGTACTTC

V: TRBV6-1
J: TRBJ2-3
size: -
D: -
CDR3: CASSEAQGTDTQYF
DNA: TGTGCCAGCAGTGAAGCGCAGGGAACAGATACGCAGTATTTT

V: TRBV9
J: TRBJ2-3
size: few
D: TRBD2
CDR3: CASSPRTSGRAGMGTDTQYF
DNA: TGTGCCAGCAGCCCTCGGACTAGCGGGAGGGCCGGTATGGGCACAGATACGCAGTATTTT

V: TRBV28
J: TRBJ2-6
size: -
D: -
CDR3: CASSFWGGATGANVLTF
DNA: TGTGCCAGCAGTTTCTGGGGGGGCGCGACAGGGGCCAACGTCCTGACTTTC

V: TRBV29-1
J: TRBJ2-7
size: -
D: -
CDR3: CSVRGSTGDPYEQYF
DNA: TGCAGCGTCCGGGGGAGCACAGGGGATCCCTACGAGCAGTACTTC

V: TRBV5-4
J: TRBJ2-5
size: -
D: -
CDR3: CASSLGQRQETQYF
DNA: TGTGCCAGCAGCTTGGGACAGCGCCAAGAGACCCAGTACTTC

V: TRBV6-5
J: TRBJ2-5
size: -
D: TRBD2
CDR3: CASSPLAVGTQYF
DNA: TGTGCCAGCAGTCCCCTAGCGGTCGGGACCCAGTACTTC

V: TRBV7-3
J: TRBJ2-1
size: -
D: -
CDR3: CASSSGLGDNEQFF
DNA: TGTGCCAGCAGCTCGGGACTCGGAGACAATGAGCAGTTCTTC

V: TRBV19
J: TRBJ1-6
size: -
D: TRBD1
CDR3: CASSIDRDSPLHF
DNA: TGTGCCAGTAGTATTGACAGGGATTCACCCCTCCACTTT

V: TRBV9
J: TRBJ1-1
size: -
D: -
CDR3: CASSKGGNTEAFF
DNA: TGTGCCAGCAGCAAAGGGGGGAACACTGAAGCTTTCTTT

V: TRBV18
J: TRBJ1-1
size: -
D: -
CDR3: CASSPGDSRNTEAFF
DNA: TGTGCCAGCTCGCCAGGAGACAGCCGGAACACTGAAGCTTTCTTT

V: TRBV10-1
J: TRBJ2-1
size: once
D: -
CDR3: CASSPSSSYNEQFF
DNA: TGCGCCAGCAGCCCATCCAGCTCCTACAATGAGCAGTTCTTC

V: TRBV7-6
J: TRBJ2-7
size: -
D: TRBD1
CDR3: CASSLEGQGYEQYF
DNA: TGTGCCAGCAGCTTAGAGGGACAGGGCTACGAGCAGTACTTC

V: TRBV2
J: TRBJ1-1
size: -
D: TRBD1
CDR3: CASIRQGWDTEAFF
DNA: TGTGCCAGCATCCGACAGGGGTGGGACACTGAAGCTTTCTTT

V: TRBV6-1
J: TRBJ1-2
size: -
D: TRBD1
CDR3: CASRNLQGSGYTF
DNA: TGTGCCAGCAGGAATTTACAGGGGTCTGGCTACACCTTC

V: TRBV9
J: TRBJ2-3
size: -
D: -
CDR3: CASSVLGGADTQYF
DNA: TGTGCCAGCAGCGTGTTAGGGGGAGCAGATACGCAGTATTTT

V: TRBV19
J: TRBJ2-1
size: once
D: TRBD2
CDR3: CASSQERGVTLNEQFF
DNA: TGTGCCAGTAGTCAAGAACGGGGGGTGACCCTTAATGAGCAGTTCTTC

V: TRBV5-1
J: TRBJ2-7
size: -
D: -
CDR3: CASSPSGRAGYEQYF
DNA: TGCGCCAGCAGCCCTTCGGGCAGGGCTGGGTACGAGCAGTACTTC

V: TRBV30
J: TRBJ2-7
size: -
D: -
CDR3: CAWSQDYEQYF
DNA: TGTGCCTGGAGTCAGGATTACGAGCAGTACTTC

V: TRBV19
J: TRBJ2-1
size: -
D: TRBD2
CDR3: CASSGLAGGRREQFF
DNA: TGTGCCAGTAGCGGACTAGCGGGAGGGCGGAGAGAGCAGTTCTTC

V: TRBV6-1
J: TRBJ1-4
size: -
D: -
CDR3: CASTQGRANEKLFF
DNA: TGTGCCAGCACTCAGGGGAGGGCTAATGAAAAACTGTTTTTT

V: TRBV5-1
J: TRBJ2-3
size: -
D: -
CDR3: CASSPHTDTQYF
DNA: TGCGCCAGCAGCCCACACACAGATACGCAGTATTTT

V: TRBV5-6
J: TRBJ1-1
size: -
D: -
CDR3: CASNNGLGNTEAFF
DNA: TGTGCCAGCAACAATGGACTGGGGAACACTGAAGCTTTCTTT

V: TRBV5-6
J: TRBJ1-2
size: -
D: TRBD1
CDR3: CASSPSTGNFDYGYTF
DNA: TGTGCCAGCAGCCCTTCGACAGGGAATTTCGACTATGGCTACACCTTC

V: TRBV2
J: TRBJ2-2
size: -
D: TRBD2
CDR3: CASGVTGLAGVGELFF
DNA: TGTGCCAGCGGCGTGACCGGACTAGCGGGTGTCGGGGAGCTGTTTTTT

V: TRBV5-6
J: TRBJ2-7
size: -
D: TRBD1
CDR3: CASSPISGTGKYEQYF
DNA: TGTGCCAGCAGCCCGATCTCCGGGACAGGGAAGTACGAGCAGTACTTC

V: TRBV12-5
J: TRBJ1-2
size: -
D: -
CDR3: CASGLVLGASVGYTF
DNA: TGTGCTAGTGGTTTGGTTCTGGGGGCATCGGTTGGCTACACCTTC

V: TRBV4-1
J: TRBJ2-1
size: -
D: TRBD2
CDR3: CASSQATGLAGVSSYNEQFF
DNA: TGCGCCAGCAGCCAAGCTACGGGACTAGCGGGAGTGAGCTCCTACAATGAGCAGTTCTTC

V: TRBV5-8
J: TRBJ1-2
size: -
D: TRBD1
CDR3: CASSLLRRQGALYGYTF
DNA: TGTGCCAGCAGCTTGCTAAGGAGACAGGGGGCCCTATATGGCTACACCTTC

V: TRBV4-2
J: TRBJ2-3
size: -
D: TRBD2
CDR3: CASSDVSGKGEKDTQYF
DNA: TGTGCCAGCAGCGATGTTAGCGGGAAGGGAGAGAAAGATACGCAGTATTTT

V: TRBV7-2
J: TRBJ2-7
size: -
D: -
CDR3: CASSLTGLEQYF
DNA: TGTGCCAGCAGCCTGACAGGTTTGGAGCAGTACTTC

V: TRBV5-1
J: TRBJ2-5
size: -
D: TRBD2
CDR3: CASSFLSGLAGRGRSETQYF
DNA: TGCGCCAGCAGTTTCCTAAGCGGGCTAGCGGGAAGAGGGCGATCCGAGACCCAGTACTTC

V: TRBV9
J: TRBJ2-7
size: once
D: -
CDR3: CASSTGIGYGSYEQYF
DNA: TGTGCCAGCAGCACAGGGATAGGATACGGGTCCTACGAGCAGTACTTC

V: TRBV28
J: TRBJ2-2
size: -
D: TRBD1
CDR3: CASSPTGAGRTGELFF
DNA: TGTGCCAGCAGTCCGACAGGGGCGGGTCGGACCGGGGAGCTGTTTTTT

V: TRBV11-3
J: TRBJ2-3
size: -
D: -
CDR3: CASSSTDSRLTDTQYF
DNA: TGTGCCAGCAGCTCCACTGACAGTAGACTCACAGATACGCAGTATTTT

V: TRBV27
J: TRBJ2-7
size: -
D: TRBD2
CDR3: CASSDGTSGSNEQYF
DNA: TGTGCCAGCAGCGATGGGACTAGCGGGAGCAACGAGCAGTACTTC

V: TRBV18
J: TRBJ2-1
size: -
D: TRBD2
CDR3: CASSPTSGRNSEQFF
DNA: TGTGCCAGCTCACCGACTAGCGGGAGAAATAGTGAGCAGTTCTTC

V: TRBV9
J: TRBJ2-1
size: -
D: -
CDR3: CASTPSANSYNEQFF
DNA: TGTGCCAGCACCCCTAGCGCCAACTCCTACAATGAGCAGTTCTTC

V: TRBV28
J: TRBJ2-7
size: -
D: TRBD1
CDR3: CASSQTGFSYEQYF
DNA: TGTGCCAGCAGTCAGACAGGGTTCTCCTACGAGCAGTACTTC

V: TRBV27
J: TRBJ2-3
size: -
D: -
CDR3: CASSLLAMGDTQYF
DNA: TGTGCCAGCAGTTTGCTAGCAATGGGAGATACGCAGTATTTT

V: TRBV6-5
J: TRBJ1-1
size: -
D: TRBD1
CDR3: CASSFRQGARNTEAFF
DNA: TGTGCCAGCAGTTTCCGACAGGGGGCGCGAAACACTGAAGCTTTCTTT

V: TRBV18
J: TRBJ2-2
size: once
D: -
CDR3: CASSAGPNTGELFF
DNA: TGTGCCAGCTCGGCGGGGCCCAACACCGGGGAGCTGTTTTTT